Described below is a single TCR beta chain sequence and its context. The sample comes from a study of blood T cell repertoires in COVID-19. Study details: Acute and convalescent COVID-19 specimens originated in the United States, Italy and Spain. Nucleic acid was either cDNA or gDNA, and it came from T cells, B-cell-depleted T cells, or PBMCs.

The authors' processing: The assay estimated nucleated cells by amplifying reference gene primers. Some clones are missing from TCRdb's copy, which holds only in-frame ones; the method was immunoSEQ multiplex PCR. D and trimming were read from the DNA, whereas the V and J calls and clone size are those reported in that table. The sample holds 50,000 to 55,000 clones; just over 85% are singletons and the top ten take approximately 2.6%. Trimming cost V 3 bases and J 9 bases, with 9 bases left between them. CDR3 length: 12 amino acids. The germline CDR1 and CDR2 sequences are MGHRA and YSYEKL. Input material: peripheral blood. The chain employs TRBV4-1 and TRBJ2-1, with no clear D. The TCR originated in a man at least 80 years old with acute or convalescent COVID-19. CDR3 DNA: TGCGCCAGCAGCCAGTCAGGAATTGAGCAGTTCTTC. This sequence encodes CASSQSGIEQFF.